A few counts support the clone carrying this TCR beta chain. What it binds is not known. This entry belongs to a study of Graves' ophthalmopathy and Graves' hyperthyroidism. Study-level points and caveats: Its predictions of ophthalmopathy progression gave the model 70.59% sensitivity and about 72% specificity.

The authors amplified TCR beta CDR3 regions, and they did so from RNA transcripts for repertoire sequencing. HTBI-primed first-round RT-PCR preceded second-round multiplex PCR. MiXCR, applied by TCRdb to the multiplex PCR reads, yields one record per CDR3 protein. The table has some 370,000 distinct CDR3 sequences, about 18% seen once; the top ten hold 2.4%. This CDR3 region has 14 residues. Germline V gene data show CDR1 as SNHLY and CDR2 as FYNNEI. V dropped 0 bases and J dropped 4 bases, with 7 bases sitting between them. The V call is TRBV2, the J call TRBJ2-1, with D hard to call. The sequencing sample was made of peripheral blood. This TCR came from an adult woman with stable Graves' hyperthyroidism. The DNA of the CDR3 is TGTGCCAGCAGTGAAGCGTACCAGTACAATGAGCAGTTCTTC. This encodes CASSEAYQYNEQFF.